This is a list of T cell receptor beta chains from one sample in a study of beta chain features in type 1 diabetes. Clones were sequenced by immunoSEQ multiplex PCR, and TCRdb holds only the in-frame ones, with some missing. The sample has a few hundred thousand clones, over 12% seen once. The specimen was naive CD4+ T cells from blood. The receptors derive from a woman aged 18-30 years in good health. Both conserved end residues are part of each CDR3. D genes are given only for firm matches. Not every row has a clone size; where given, it reads once, few, many or a size class.

cdr3_length	v_call	clone_size	d_call	j_call	cdr3_aa	cdr3_nt
14	TRBV2	NA	TRBD1	TRBJ1-4	CASSRQGANEKLFF	TGTGCCAGCAGTAGACAGGGGGCGAATGAAAAACTGTTTTTT
14	TRBV28	NA	NA	TRBJ1-3	CASRFDSRRNTIYF	TGTGCCAGCCGATTCGATTCCAGGAGAAACACCATATATTTT
18	TRBV4-1	NA	NA	TRBJ2-3	CASNLRLGRGDGTDTQYF	TGCGCCAGCAACTTAAGATTGGGCAGGGGGGATGGCACAGATACGCAGTATTTT
17	TRBV9	NA	TRBD2	TRBJ2-1	CASSVALTSGRINEQFF	TGTGCCAGCAGCGTAGCTTTGACTAGCGGGAGGATCAATGAGCAGTTCTTC
15	TRBV2	few	TRBD2	TRBJ2-1	CASSVPAGGLNEQFF	TGTGCCAGCAGTGTCCCAGCGGGAGGGCTGAATGAGCAGTTCTTC
12	TRBV28	NA	TRBD2	TRBJ2-7	CASSYGRSEQYF	TGTGCCAGCAGTTACGGGAGGAGTGAGCAGTACTTC
14	TRBV5-1	NA	TRBD2	TRBJ2-1	CASSQGLTYNEQFF	TGCGCCAGCAGCCAGGGACTAACTTACAATGAGCAGTTCTTC
15	TRBV29-1	NA	NA	TRBJ2-1	CSVEDGGKGNNEQFF	TGCAGCGTTGAGGACGGCGGGAAGGGGAACAATGAGCAGTTCTTC
12	TRBV29-1	few	TRBD1	TRBJ2-7	CSVEAGGNEQYF	TGCAGCGTTGAGGCAGGGGGTAACGAGCAGTACTTC
13	TRBV6-1	few	NA	TRBJ1-1	CALAAGTYTEAFF	TGCGCCCTTGCGGCGGGTACGTACACTGAAGCTTTCTTT
20	TRBV18	few	TRBD2	TRBJ2-1	CASSSNLGTSGSGFFNEQFF	TGTGCCAGCTCATCGAACCTTGGGACTAGCGGGAGTGGGTTCTTCAATGAGCAGTTCTTC
14	TRBV23-1	few	TRBD1	TRBJ1-5	CASPGQGYNQPQHF	TGCGCCAGCCCGGGACAGGGATACAATCAGCCCCAGCATTTT
15	TRBV9	few	TRBD2	TRBJ2-5	CASSVGLAGRETQYF	TGTGCCAGCAGCGTAGGACTAGCGGGAAGAGAGACCCAGTACTTC
15	TRBV11-2	NA	NA	TRBJ2-5	CASSLRATRWETQYF	TGTGCCAGCAGCTTGAGGGCTACGAGGTGGGAGACCCAGTACTTC
15	TRBV2	few	NA	TRBJ1-1	CASSEAGPEGTEAFF	TGTGCCAGCAGTGAAGCCGGGCCGGAGGGCACTGAAGCTTTCTTT
16	TRBV5-1	few	NA	TRBJ1-1	CASSFLGQLLNTEAFF	TGCGCCAGCAGCTTCCTTGGACAGCTCCTGAACACTGAAGCTTTCTTT
13	TRBV2	NA	NA	TRBJ2-1	CASSERRRDEQFF	TGTGCCAGCAGTGAAAGACGGAGGGATGAGCAGTTCTTC
13	TRBV30	few	TRBD1	TRBJ1-5	CAWSEGGGQPQHF	TGTGCCTGGAGCGAAGGGGGCGGACAGCCCCAGCATTTT
14	TRBV30	NA	TRBD2	TRBJ2-2	CACIPGGGTGELFF	TGTGCCTGTATCCCCGGGGGGGGGACCGGGGAGCTGTTTTTT